This T cell receptor beta chain was sequenced for a study of CD8 T cells in Susac syndrome. Trimming took 7 bases from V and 4 from J, leaving 9 bases between them. The CDR3 consists of 12 residues. Germline V gene sequence: CDR1 KGHDR, CDR2 SFDVKD. While CD8+ and CD4+ T cells were isolated negatively, TEMRA cells were enriched by FACS. The RNA input was roughly 0.45 to 1 ug, and it was reverse transcribed with random hexamers. TCRdb reprocessed the immunoSEQ multiplex PCR reads via MiXCR and lists one record per CDR3 protein. The sample has around 270,000 distinct CDR3 sequences, 85% seen once. The rearrangement uses TRBV24-1 and TRBJ1-1; no clear D gene. Sequencing was performed on CD8+ T cells from PBMCs. This receptor was taken from a human donor with multiple sclerosis. The CDR3 DNA reads as TGTGCCACCAGGGGAAGCGGCACTGAAGCTTTCTTT. Residues: CATRGSGTEAFF.